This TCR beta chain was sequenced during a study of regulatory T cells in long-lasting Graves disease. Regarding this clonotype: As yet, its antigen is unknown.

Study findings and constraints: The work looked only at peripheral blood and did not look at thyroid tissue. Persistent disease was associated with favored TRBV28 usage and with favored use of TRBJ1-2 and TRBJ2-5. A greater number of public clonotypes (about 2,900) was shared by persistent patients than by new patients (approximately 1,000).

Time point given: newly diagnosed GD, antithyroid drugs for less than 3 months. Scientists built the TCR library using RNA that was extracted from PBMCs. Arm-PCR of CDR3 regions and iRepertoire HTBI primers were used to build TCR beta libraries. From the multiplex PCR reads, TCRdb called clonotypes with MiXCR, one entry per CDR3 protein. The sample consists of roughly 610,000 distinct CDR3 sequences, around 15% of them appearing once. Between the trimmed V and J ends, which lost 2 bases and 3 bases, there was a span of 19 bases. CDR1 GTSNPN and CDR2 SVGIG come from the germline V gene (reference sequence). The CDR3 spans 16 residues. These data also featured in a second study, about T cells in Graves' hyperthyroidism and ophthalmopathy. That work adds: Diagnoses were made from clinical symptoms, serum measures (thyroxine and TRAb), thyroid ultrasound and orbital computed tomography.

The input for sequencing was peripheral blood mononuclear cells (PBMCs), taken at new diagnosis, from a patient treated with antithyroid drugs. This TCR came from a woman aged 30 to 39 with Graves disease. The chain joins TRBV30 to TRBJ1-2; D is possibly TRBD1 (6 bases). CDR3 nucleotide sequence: TGTGCCTGGAGTACGAGGACAGCCATCTTTTACTATGGCTACACCTTC. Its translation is CAWSTRTAIFYYGYTF.